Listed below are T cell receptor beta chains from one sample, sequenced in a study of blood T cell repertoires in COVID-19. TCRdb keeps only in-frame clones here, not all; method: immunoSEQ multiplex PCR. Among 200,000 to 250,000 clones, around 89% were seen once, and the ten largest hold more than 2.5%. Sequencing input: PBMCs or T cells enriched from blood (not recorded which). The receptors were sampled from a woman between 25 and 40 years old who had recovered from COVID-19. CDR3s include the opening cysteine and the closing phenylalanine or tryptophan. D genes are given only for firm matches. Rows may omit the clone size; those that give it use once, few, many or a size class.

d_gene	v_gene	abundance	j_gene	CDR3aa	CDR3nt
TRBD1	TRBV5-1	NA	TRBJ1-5	CASSLGGDSYQPQHF	TGCGCCAGCAGCCTGGGTGGGGACAGCTATCAGCCCCAGCATTTT
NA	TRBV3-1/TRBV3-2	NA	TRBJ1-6	CASSLNRAGNSPLHF	TGTGCCAGCAGCCTCAACAGGGCAGGGAATTCACCCCTCCACTTT
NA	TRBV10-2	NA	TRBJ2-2	CASSDAGELFF	TGCGCCAGCAGTGACGCCGGGGAGCTGTTTTTT
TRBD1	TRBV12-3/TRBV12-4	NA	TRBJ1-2	CASSLIQGDGYTF	TGTGCCAGCAGTTTGATCCAGGGGGATGGCTACACCTTC
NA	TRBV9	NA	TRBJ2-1	CASSVGGSVNEQFF	TGTGCCAGCAGCGTAGGAGGGAGCGTGAATGAGCAGTTCTTC
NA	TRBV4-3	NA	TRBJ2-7	CASSQDFLTRTADSYEQYF	TGCGCCAGCAGCCAAGATTTTTTAACCCGGACTGCCGATTCCTACGAGCAGTACTTC
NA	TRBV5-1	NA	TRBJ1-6	CASSSTGGGSPLHF	TGCGCCAGCAGCTCAACGGGGGGTGGTTCACCCCTCCACTTT
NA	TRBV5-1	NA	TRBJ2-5	CASSQLGLGSQETQYF	TGCGCCAGCAGCCAATTGGGACTGGGGTCCCAAGAGACCCAGTACTTC
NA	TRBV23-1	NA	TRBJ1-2	CASTLKTGPNYGYTF	TGCGCCAGCACCCTTAAAACAGGCCCTAACTATGGCTACACCTTC
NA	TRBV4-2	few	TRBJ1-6	CASSQEATSAGSPLHF	TGTGCCAGCAGCCAAGAAGCCACAAGCGCCGGATCACCCCTCCACTTT
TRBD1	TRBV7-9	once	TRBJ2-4	CASSSGQAGRAKNIQYF	TGTGCCAGCAGCTCGGGACAGGCGGGGAGGGCCAAAAACATTCAGTACTTC
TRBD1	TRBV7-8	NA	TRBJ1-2	CASSLRDRSYGYTF	TGTGCCAGCAGCTTAAGGGACAGGAGCTATGGCTACACCTTC
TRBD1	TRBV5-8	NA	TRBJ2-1	CASSRGQGSYNEQFF	TGTGCCAGCAGCCGCGGACAGGGCTCCTACAATGAGCAGTTCTTC
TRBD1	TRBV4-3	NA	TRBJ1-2	CASSQDFGQVYYGYTF	TGCGCCAGCAGCCAAGACTTTGGACAGGTCTACTATGGCTACACCTTC
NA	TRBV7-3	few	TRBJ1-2	CASSFQGGDGYTF	TGTGCCAGCAGCTTTCAAGGCGGAGATGGCTACACCTTC
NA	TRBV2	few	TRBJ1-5	CASSGVDSNQPQHF	TGTGCCAGCAGTGGAGTAGATAGCAATCAGCCCCAGCATTTT
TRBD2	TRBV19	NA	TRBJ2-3	CASSVSGGAITDTQYF	TGTGCCAGTAGTGTTAGCGGGGGCGCGATCACAGATACGCAGTATTTT
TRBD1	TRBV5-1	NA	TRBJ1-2	CASSKEGQGHGYTF	TGCGCCAGCAGCAAGGAGGGACAGGGACATGGCTACACCTTC
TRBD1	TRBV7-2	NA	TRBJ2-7	CASSVSTGQASYEQYF	TGTGCCAGCAGCGTGTCAACGGGACAGGCCTCCTACGAGCAGTACTTC
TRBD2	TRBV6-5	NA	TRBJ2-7	CASSPWGEGSYEQYF	TGTGCCAGCAGTCCTTGGGGGGAGGGCTCCTACGAGCAGTACTTC
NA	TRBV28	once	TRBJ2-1	CASTGGEVVNEQFF	TGTGCCAGCACGGGCGGGGAGGTTGTCAATGAGCAGTTCTTC
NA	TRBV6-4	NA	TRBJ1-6	CASSDPNLGTGYNSPLHF	TGTGCCAGCAGTGACCCGAATCTCGGAACAGGGTATAATTCACCCCTCCACTTT
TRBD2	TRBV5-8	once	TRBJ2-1	CATYSSGVNEQFF	TGTGCCACCTACTCTAGCGGGGTGAATGAGCAGTTCTTC
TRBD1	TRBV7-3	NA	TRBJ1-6	CASSLGTVDSPLHF	TGTGCCAGCAGCCTGGGGACAGTAGATTCACCCCTCCACTTT
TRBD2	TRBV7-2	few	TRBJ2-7	CASTPASGGAYEQYF	TGTGCCAGCACCCCGGCTAGCGGGGGGGCCTACGAGCAGTACTTC
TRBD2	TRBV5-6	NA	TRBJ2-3	CASSLAGGSTDTQYF	TGTGCCAGCAGTCTAGCGGGGGGAAGCACAGATACGCAGTATTTT
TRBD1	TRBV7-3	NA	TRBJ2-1	CASSLRQGANNEQFF	TGTGCCAGCAGCCTACGACAGGGTGCGAACAATGAGCAGTTCTTC
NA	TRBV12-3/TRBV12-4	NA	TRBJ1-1	CASSLDGRTEAFF	TGTGCCAGCAGTTTAGATGGGCGCACTGAAGCTTTCTTT
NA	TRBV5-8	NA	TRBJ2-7	CASSHGQTYEQYF	TGTGCCAGCAGCCACGGACAGACCTACGAGCAGTACTTC
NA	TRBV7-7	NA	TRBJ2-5	CASSSRGSQETQYF	TGTGCTAGCAGCTCCCGAGGCAGTCAAGAGACCCAGTACTTC
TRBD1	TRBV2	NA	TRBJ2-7	CASREGTGVSYEQYF	TGTGCCAGCAGGGAAGGGACAGGGGTTTCCTACGAGCAGTACTTC
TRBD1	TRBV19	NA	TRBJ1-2	CASSTRGQGAGGYTF	TGTGCCAGTAGTACCCGAGGACAGGGGGCAGGAGGCTACACCTTC
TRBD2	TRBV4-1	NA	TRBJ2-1	CASSAGFVAGSVSYNEQFF	TGCGCCAGCAGCGCCGGGTTTGTAGCGGGGTCTGTCTCCTACAATGAGCAGTTCTTC
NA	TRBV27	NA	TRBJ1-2	CASSLFQGSHGYTF	TGTGCCAGCAGTTTATTCCAGGGGAGCCATGGCTACACCTTC
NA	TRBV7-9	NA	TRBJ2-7	CASSRGGIYEQYF	TGTGCCAGCAGCAGGGGAGGAATTTACGAGCAGTACTTC
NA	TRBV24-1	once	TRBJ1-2	CATSPGEGSGYTF	TGTGCCACCAGCCCCGGAGAGGGTTCTGGCTACACCTTC
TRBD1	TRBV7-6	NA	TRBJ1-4	CASSPQGGRGNEKLFF	TGTGCCAGCAGCCCACAGGGGGGAAGAGGTAATGAAAAACTGTTTTTT
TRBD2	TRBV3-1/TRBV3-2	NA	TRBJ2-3	CASSLLARPDTQYF	TGTGCCAGCAGCCTACTAGCGCGGCCGGATACGCAGTATTTT
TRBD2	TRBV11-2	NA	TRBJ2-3	CASSPEVSGVPADTQYF	TGTGCCAGCAGCCCAGAGGTCAGCGGGGTCCCCGCAGATACGCAGTATTTT
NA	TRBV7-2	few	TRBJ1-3	CASSLDLGYSGNTIYF	TGTGCCAGCAGCTTAGATCTGGGCTACTCTGGAAACACCATATATTTT
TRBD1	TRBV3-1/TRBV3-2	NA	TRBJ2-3	CASSRPERTGPIGTDTQYF	TGTGCCAGCAGCCGCCCCGAGAGGACAGGCCCTATAGGTACAGATACGCAGTATTTT
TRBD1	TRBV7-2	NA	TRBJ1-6	CASSLADRDRSPLHF	TGTGCCAGCAGCTTAGCCGACAGGGATCGATCACCCCTCCACTTT
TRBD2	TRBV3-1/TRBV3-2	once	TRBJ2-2	CASSQGGVYTGELFF	TGTGCCAGCAGCCAGGGAGGGGTCTACACCGGGGAGCTGTTTTTT